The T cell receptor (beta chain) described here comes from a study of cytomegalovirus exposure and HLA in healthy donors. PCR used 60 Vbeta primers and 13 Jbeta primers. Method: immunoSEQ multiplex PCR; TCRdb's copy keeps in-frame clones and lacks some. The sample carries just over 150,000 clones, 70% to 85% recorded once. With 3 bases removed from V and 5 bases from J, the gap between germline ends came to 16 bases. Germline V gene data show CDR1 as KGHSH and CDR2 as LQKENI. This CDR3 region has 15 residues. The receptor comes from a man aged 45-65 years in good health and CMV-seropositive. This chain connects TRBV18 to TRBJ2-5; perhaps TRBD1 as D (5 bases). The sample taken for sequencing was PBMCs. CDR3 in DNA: TGTGCCAGCTCACCGATCGGCAGGGTGGGCGAGACCCAGTACTTC. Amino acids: CASSPIGRVGETQYF.